The 10 T cell receptor beta chains reported below all come from one sample, sequenced in a study of PD-1 and CTLA-4 blockade in melanoma. Method: immunoSEQ multiplex PCR; TCRdb's copy keeps in-frame clones and lacks some. The sample carries some 29,000 clones, about 88% recorded once. The sample here was CD8+ T cells from peripheral blood, taken before anti-PD-1 treatment. All receptors come from a human donor with melanoma.

The chain employs TRBV25-1 and TRBJ2-7; 10 positions match TRBD1. V lost 3 bases, J lost 4 bases, and 3 bases stayed unmatched. Germline V gives CDR1 MGHDK, CDR2 SYGVNS. This CDR3 spans 14 amino acids. CDR3 loop: CASSDGTGVYEQYF. CDR3 sequence (DNA): TGTGCCAGCAGTGATGGGACAGGGGTGTACGAGCAGTACTTC.

This clone was observed a handful of times. V and J are TRBV4-2 and TRBJ2-7; 9 bases align to TRBD2. The CDR3 is 16 amino acids. CDR1 is LGHNA, CDR2 YNFKEQ, per germline. The ends lost 0 bases at V and 0 bases at J; junction bases unmatched: 3. DNA for the CDR3: TGTGCCAGCAGCCAAGAAGGTAGCGGGAGCTCCTACGAGCAGTACTTC. Translating gives CASSQEGSGSSYEQYF.

The chain couples TRBV12-3 or TRBV12-4 to TRBJ2-1; no reliable D call. The CDR3 totals 12 residues. The germline V and J ends were trimmed by 2 bases and 14 bases, with 13 bases remaining between them. CDR3 residues: CASSLKGLGEFF. CDR3 coding DNA: TGTGCCAGCAGTTTAAAAGGGCTTGGGGAGTTCTTC.

The chain joins TRBV4-1 to TRBJ2-2, with 7 bases matching TRBD1. The CDR3 is 15 amino acids. Losses at the gene ends were 3 bases for V and 0 bases for J; bases not matched to a gene: 1. The V gene's germline CDR1 is MGHRA and CDR2 YSYEKL. As DNA, the CDR3 is TGCGCCAGCAGCCAGACAGGGACGAACACCGGGGAGCTGTTTTTT. Translation gives CASSQTGTNTGELFF.

This sequence joins TRBV28 and TRBJ1-1; no definite D call. Germline V gene sequence: CDR1 MDHEN, CDR2 SYDVKM. V was pared by 6 bases and J by 2 bases, with 25 bases between. The CDR3 sequence is 18 residues long. The CDR3 DNA reads TGTGCCAGCAGCTTTGGGAGCCACAGATCGGCCGTAAACACTGAAGCTTTCTTT. It translates to CASSFGSHRSAVNTEAFF. Variable domain in full (rest from reference TRBV28 and TRBJ1-1): DVKVTQSSRYLVKRTGEKVFLECVQDMDHENMFWYRQDPGLGLRLIYFSYDVKMKEKGDIPEGYSVSREKKERFSLILESASTNQTSMYLCASSFGSHRSAVNTEAFFGQGTRLTVV.

The chain links TRBV13 to TRBJ1-4; 7 bases align to TRBD1. The CDR3 contains 13 residues. V trimming: 4 bases; J trimming: 5 bases; junction bases outside the gene matches: 1. Germline V gene data show CDR1 as PRHDT and CDR2 as FYEKMQ (reference sequence). In nucleotides, the CDR3 is TGTGCCAGCAGCTGGGGACAGAATGAAAAACTGTTTTTT. Translating gives CASSWGQNEKLFF.

The chain is built from TRBV15 and TRBJ2-6; D not certain. Trimming removed 0 bases from V and 2 bases from J, with 2 bases in between. The CDR3 covers 14 residues. In germline, CDR1 is LNHNV, CDR2 YYDKDF (reference sequence). CDR3 nucleotide sequence: TGTGCCACCAGCAGAGATACTGGGGCCAACGTCCTGACTTTC. It specifies CATSRDTGANVLTF.

This rearrangement joins TRBV9 to TRBJ1-2, with 7 positions matching TRBD1. V trimming: 0 bases; J trimming: 6 bases; junction bases outside the gene matches: 2. Germline V gene lookup returns CDR1 SGDLS and CDR2 YYNGEE. This CDR3 comprises 13 residues. The CDR3 nucleotides are TGTGCCAGCAGCGTAGGAGGGGGCGATGGCTACACCTTC. Its protein product is CASSVGGGDGYTF.

V is TRBV11-3 and J is TRBJ1-1; D is unclear. The CDR3 has 13 residues. Germline loops: CDR1 SGHNT, CDR2 YENEEA. Trimming stripped 3 bases from V and 1 base from J, with 6 bases between. CDR3 loop: CASSLGSNTEAFF. In nucleotides, the CDR3 is TGTGCCAGCAGCTTGGGTTCGAACACTGAAGCTTTCTTT.

The chain uses TRBV18 and TRBJ1-2; D gene ambiguous. Per germline, CDR1 KGHSH and CDR2 LQKENI. The CDR3 spans 15 residues. The V end lost 3 bases, the J end lost 0 bases, and 11 bases lay between the germline ends. In DNA, the CDR3 is TGTGCCAGCTCACCTCAGGCGGATTCTAACTATGGCTACACCTTC. Its protein is CASSPQADSNYGYTF.